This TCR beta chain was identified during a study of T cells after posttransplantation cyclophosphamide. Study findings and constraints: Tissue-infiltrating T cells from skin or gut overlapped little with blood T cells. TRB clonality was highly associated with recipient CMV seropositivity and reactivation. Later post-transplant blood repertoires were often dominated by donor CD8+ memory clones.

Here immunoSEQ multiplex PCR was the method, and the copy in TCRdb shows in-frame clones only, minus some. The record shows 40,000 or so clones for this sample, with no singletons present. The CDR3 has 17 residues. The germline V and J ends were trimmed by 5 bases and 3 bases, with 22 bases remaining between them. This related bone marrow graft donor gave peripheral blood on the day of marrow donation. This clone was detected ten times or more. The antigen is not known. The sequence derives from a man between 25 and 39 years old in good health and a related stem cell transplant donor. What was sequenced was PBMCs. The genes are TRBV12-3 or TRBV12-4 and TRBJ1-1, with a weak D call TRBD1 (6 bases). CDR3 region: CASSTNGGQGGDTEAFF. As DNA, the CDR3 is TGTGCCAGCAGTACGAACGGGGGGCAAGGAGGGGACACTGAAGCTTTCTTT.